These 7 T cell receptor beta chains share one sample of origin, sequenced in a study of blood T cell repertoires in COVID-19. TCRdb's copy holds only in-frame clones and misses some; the assay was immunoSEQ multiplex PCR. Of around 270,000 clones listed, 84% were seen once; the top ten hold 1.5%. The specimen was peripheral blood. Receptor source: a woman between 40 and 50 years old who had recovered from COVID-19.

The CDR3 bases are TGTGCCAGCAGCTTGGGTACGGGGAACTATGGCTACACCTTC. Protein: CASSLGTGNYGYTF. The rearrangement links TRBV5-5 to TRBJ1-2, with D hard to call. Trimming took off 0 bases at V and 2 bases at J, with 8 bases between the two ends. Germline V CDR1 and CDR2: SGHKS, YYEKEE (reference sequence). The CDR3 is 14 amino acids.

CDR3 coding DNA: TGTGCCAGTAGTATGCAGGGGGCGCCCCACGAGCAGTACTTC. Translated: CASSMQGAPHEQYF. The rearrangement links TRBV19 to TRBJ2-7, with 8 bases aligning to TRBD1. This CDR3 has 14 amino acids. CDR1 LNHDA and CDR2 SQIVND come from the germline V gene (reference sequence). Trimming at V came to 3 bases and at J to 5 bases, leaving 6 bases not matched to a gene. Full variable domain (missing parts from reference TRBV19 and TRBJ2-7): DGGITQSPKYLFRKEGQNVTLSCEQNLNHDAMYWYRQDPGQGLRLIYYSQIVNDFQKGDIAEGYSVSREKKESFPLTVTSAQKNPTAFYLCASSMQGAPHEQYFGPGTRLTVT.

The chain carries TRBV5-5 and TRBJ2-7, with D possibly being TRBD1 (5 bases). This CDR3 region has 16 residues. The germline gives CDR1 SGHKS, CDR2 YYEKEE (reference sequence). V dropped 0 bases and J dropped 5 bases, with 18 bases sitting between them. CDR3 residues: CASSLAPRVSTNEQYF. CDR3 DNA sequence: TGTGCCAGCAGCTTGGCGCCCAGGGTGAGTACGAACGAGCAGTACTTC.

This chain connects TRBV27 to TRBJ2-7; 9 bases align to TRBD1. Trimming cost V 4 bases and J 7 bases; bases outside gene matches: 8. The germline gives CDR1 MNHEY, CDR2 SMNVEV (reference sequence). The CDR3 runs 14 residues. CDR3 sequence (DNA): TGTGCCAGCAGTTCTCTACAGGGGGCGCGTGAGCAGTACTTC. It codes for CASSSLQGAREQYF.

The chain links TRBV3-1 (or the pseudogene TRBV3-2) to TRBJ2-7, with TRBD2 identical over 7 bases. V lost 4 bases, J lost 3 bases, and 6 bases stayed unmatched. Germline CDR1 and CDR2: LGHDT and YNNKEL (reference sequence). This CDR3 spans 14 amino acids. The DNA of the CDR3 is TGTGCCAGCAGCCCCCACCCGGGGGGCTACGAGCAGTACTTC. This sequence encodes CASSPHPGGYEQYF.

V gene TRBV28 combines with J gene TRBJ1-2; 9 bases match TRBD1. Germline CDR1 is MDHEN and CDR2 is SYDVKM. The CDR3 is made up of 14 amino acids. After removal of 5 bases from V and 3 bases from J, the junction contained 4 bases not matched to a gene. The CDR3 loop reads CASSVQGADYGYTF. The CDR3 bases are TGTGCCAGCAGTGTACAGGGGGCGGACTATGGCTACACCTTC.

This chain connects TRBV3-1 (or the pseudogene TRBV3-2) to TRBJ2-1; tentatively, D is TRBD2 (5 bases). The CDR3 loop spans 18 amino acids. V lost 2 bases to trimming and J lost 0 bases, with 17 bases between them. Germline CDR1 is LGHDT and CDR2 is YNNKEL (reference sequence). The CDR3 sequence: CASSQQAARLDSYNEQFF. The CDR3, as DNA: TGTGCCAGCAGCCAACAAGCGGCGAGGTTAGACTCCTACAATGAGCAGTTCTTC.